This T cell receptor (beta chain) was captured by sequencing in a study of molecular identifiers for immune sequencing clone quantification. Each CDR3 protein gets one entry after TCRdb re-called the PCR reads with MiXCR. Of approximately 680,000 distinct CDR3 sequences listed, approximately 24% are singletons. This CDR3 is built from 12 residues. Germline CDR1 is MNHEY and CDR2 is SMNVEV (reference sequence). Trimming left V 5 bases short and J 7 bases short, with 9 bases between. The sequenced material came from naive CD8+ T cells from blood, with Jurkat cell RNA spiked in. Subset in this sample: FACS-sorted CD8+CD4-CCR7+CD45RA+ naive T cells. This chain connects TRBV27 to TRBJ2-1; D call uncertain. The TCR comes from a human donor in good health. Some libraries in this study had Jurkat cell RNA spiked in. The CDR3 is CASSPSHNEQFF. DNA for the CDR3: TGTGCCAGCAGTCCCTCTCATAATGAGCAGTTCTTC.